The present T cell receptor (beta chain) was sequenced within a study of beta chain features in type 1 diabetes (dated 2018 in TCRdb). Some background on the complete study: Mean age, gender distribution, total cell number and subset yield did not differ between patients and healthy donors. A total of around 110,000,000 sorted cells were examined across all samples, and RNA yield correlated strongly with the number of cells per subset. Regulatory and stem cell-like memory subsets were obtained from only 8 patients and about eight healthy donors, while naive and central memory subsets were obtained from all 30 or so donors. In the study, TCRB repertoires of sorted circulating CD4+ T cell subsets from recently diagnosed type 1 diabetes patients were compared with those of matched healthy donors. What the research found in general, with its limitations: A moderate but significant shortening of TCRB CDR3 length was observed in type 1 diabetes patients in all four CD4+ subsets. Only small numbers of individuals were included in the HLA sub-analyses, which left unresolved whether HLA type had any influence on TCRB rearrangement. Naive, central memory and regulatory TCRB repertoires appeared to be more alike among patients than among healthy donors. At VDJ recombination sites, type 1 diabetes patients had fewer insertions and more deleted nucleotides, which implies abnormalities in thymic rearrangement. PCR may preferentially amplify shorter templates, but because patient and control samples were amplified and corrected together, any resulting skew would affect both groups equally. Because cDNA rather than genomic DNA was sequenced, highly expressing activated cells could have been over-represented, although no difference in activation and CD3 levels was found between groups.

A single peripheral blood draw of about 116 mL on average was collected from each donor into heparinised tubes. Naive, central memory, regulatory and stem cell-like memory CD4+ T cells were sorted on a BD FACSAria II using a panel including CD45RO, CCR7, CD25, CD127, CD95 and CD27. A purity above 98% was achieved for all sorted populations. PBMCs were isolated immediately by Lymphoprep density gradient centrifugation and stained directly without culture. Samples were stained and sorted in pairs, with one healthy donor and one patient per experiment, so that batch effects were minimized. Points on this clone: What this receptor recognizes is not known. No base-level quality is on record; no much larger clone is a single base apart.

The entire isolated RNA was reverse transcribed using the High Capacity cDNA Reverse Transcription Kit, and thus expressed TCRB transcripts were sequenced. Deep immunoSEQ sequencing was applied to naive, central memory and regulatory T cell samples, giving an average of around 3.8 million total reads per sample. After sorted cells were lysed in RLT buffer, RNA was extracted with DNase-treated RNeasy Micro or Mini kits, with the choice depending on cell number. Each cell subset was processed on its own to prevent cross-contamination, while patient and healthy donor samples were processed together. The immunoSEQ multiplex PCR was used to amplify TCRB sequences from cDNA, yielding 87-bp fragments that span the CDR3 region. The amplicons were sequenced using the Illumina HiSeq platform. In the original analysis: PCR bias was corrected computationally using synthetic template baselines, and reads within Hamming distance 2 were collapsed, with unmergeable singletons discarded. By aligning reads against IMGT, V, D and J genes, CDR3 length, and insertions or deletions at six rearrangement sites were assigned. Clonotype counts were normalized to sorted cell number within each subset before computing true diversity and Gini coefficients with the tcR R package. Repertoire sharing was quantified using the overlap coefficient calculated on TCRB nucleotide sequences. TCRdb mirrors the immuneACCESS table, restricted to in-frame sequences. Some clones are absent from its copies; in checked studies, under half trace to an unresolved V gene, and the reason for the others is unknown. D and trimming were read from the DNA, whereas the V and J calls and clone size are those reported in that table. The sample has more than 300,000 clones on record, 9.6% of them singletons. About 0.6% of the sample lies in the top ten.

CDR1 and CDR2 were assigned from the germline V gene (reference sequence) as GTSNPN and SVGIG. A distance of 4 bases separates the germline ends of V and J, which lose 2 bases and 2 bases respectively. Inclusive of the bounding cysteine and phenylalanine, the CDR3 is 11 residues long. This entry keeps only the CDR3 DNA: 33 bases, framed from base 1. The TCR sequence derives from a man between 25 and 39 years old with type 1 diabetes. The chain uses TRBV30 and TRBJ2-7; the D segment cannot be called with confidence. The sequenced material came from central memory CD4+ T cells from blood. The CDR3 is CAWSSAYEQYF. Read as DNA, the sequence is TGTGCCTGGAGTAGCGCCTACGAGCAGTACTTC.